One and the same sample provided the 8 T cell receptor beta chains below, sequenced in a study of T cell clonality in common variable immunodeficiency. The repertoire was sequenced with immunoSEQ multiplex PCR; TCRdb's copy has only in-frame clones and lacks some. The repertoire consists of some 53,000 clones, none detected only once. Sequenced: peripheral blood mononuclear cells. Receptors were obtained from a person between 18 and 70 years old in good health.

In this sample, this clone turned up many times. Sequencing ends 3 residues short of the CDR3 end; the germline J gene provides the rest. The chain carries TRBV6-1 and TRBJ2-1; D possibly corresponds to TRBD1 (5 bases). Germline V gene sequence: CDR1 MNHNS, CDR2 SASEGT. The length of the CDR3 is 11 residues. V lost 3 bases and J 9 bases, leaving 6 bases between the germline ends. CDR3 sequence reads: CASSDRGEQFF. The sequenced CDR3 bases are TGTGCCAGCAGTGATAGGGGTGAG.

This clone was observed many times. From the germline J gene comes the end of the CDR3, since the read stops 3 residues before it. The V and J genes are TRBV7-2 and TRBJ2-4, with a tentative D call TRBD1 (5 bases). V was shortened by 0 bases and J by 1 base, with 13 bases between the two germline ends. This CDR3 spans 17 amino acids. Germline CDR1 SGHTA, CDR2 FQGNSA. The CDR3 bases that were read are TGTGCCAGCAGCTTAGCGGGCTCCCAGGGTGCCAAAAACATT. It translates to CASSLAGSQGAKNI. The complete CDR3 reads CASSLAGSQGAKNIQYF. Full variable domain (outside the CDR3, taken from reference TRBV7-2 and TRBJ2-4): GAGVSQSPSNKVTEKGKDVELRCDPISGHTALYWYRQSLGQGLEFLIYFQGNSAPDKSGLPSDRFSAERTGGSVSTLTIQRTQQEDSAVYLCASSLAGSQGAKNIQYFGAGTRLSVL.

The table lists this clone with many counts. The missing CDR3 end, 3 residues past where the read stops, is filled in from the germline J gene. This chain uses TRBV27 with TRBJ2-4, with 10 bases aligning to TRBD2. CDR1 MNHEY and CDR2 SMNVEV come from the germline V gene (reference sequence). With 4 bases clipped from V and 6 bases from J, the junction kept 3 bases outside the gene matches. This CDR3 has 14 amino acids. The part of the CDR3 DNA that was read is TGTGCCAGCAGTTCATGGACTAGCGGAAACATT. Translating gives CASSSWTSGNI. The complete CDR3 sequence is CASSSWTSGNIQYF.

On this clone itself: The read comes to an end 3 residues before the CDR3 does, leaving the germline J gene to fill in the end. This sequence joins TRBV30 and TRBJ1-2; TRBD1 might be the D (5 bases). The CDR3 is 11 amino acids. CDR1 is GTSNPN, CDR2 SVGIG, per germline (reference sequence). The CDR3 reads CAWSRGNDYTF. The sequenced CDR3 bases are TGTGCCTGGAGTAGGGGCAATGAC.

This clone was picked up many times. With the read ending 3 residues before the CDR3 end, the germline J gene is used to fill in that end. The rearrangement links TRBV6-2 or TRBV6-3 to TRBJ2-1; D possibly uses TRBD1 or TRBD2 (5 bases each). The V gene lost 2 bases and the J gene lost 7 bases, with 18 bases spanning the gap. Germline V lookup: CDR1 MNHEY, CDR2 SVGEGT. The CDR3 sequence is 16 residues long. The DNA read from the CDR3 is TGTGCCAGCAGTTACATTTTCAGGGCCTGGGAGAATGAG. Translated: CASSYIFRAWENE. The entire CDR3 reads CASSYIFRAWENEQFF.

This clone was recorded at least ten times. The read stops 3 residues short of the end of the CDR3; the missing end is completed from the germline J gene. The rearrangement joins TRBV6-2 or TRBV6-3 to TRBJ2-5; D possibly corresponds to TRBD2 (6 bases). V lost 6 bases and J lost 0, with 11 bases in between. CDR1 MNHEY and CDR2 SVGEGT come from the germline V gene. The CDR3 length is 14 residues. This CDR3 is CASSAGWYQETQYF. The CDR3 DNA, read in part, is TGTGCCAGCAGCGCGGGGTGGTACCAAGAGACC.

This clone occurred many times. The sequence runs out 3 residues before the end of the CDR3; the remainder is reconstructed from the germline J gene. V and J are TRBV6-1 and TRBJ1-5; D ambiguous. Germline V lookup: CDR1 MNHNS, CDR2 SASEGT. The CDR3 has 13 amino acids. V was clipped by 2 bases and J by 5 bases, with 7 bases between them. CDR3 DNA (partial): TGTGCCAGCAGTGAAAATAGTCATCAGCCC. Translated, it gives CASSENSHQP. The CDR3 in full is CASSENSHQPQHF.

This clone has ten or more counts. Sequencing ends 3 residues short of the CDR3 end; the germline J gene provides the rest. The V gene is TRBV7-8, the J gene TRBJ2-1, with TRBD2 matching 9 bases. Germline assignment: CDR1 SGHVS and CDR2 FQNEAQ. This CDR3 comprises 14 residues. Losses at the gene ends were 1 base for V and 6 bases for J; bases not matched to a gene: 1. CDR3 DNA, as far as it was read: TGTGCCAGCAGCTTAGAACTAGCGGGCAATGAG. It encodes CASSLELAGNE. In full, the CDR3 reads CASSLELAGNEQFF.